The 8 T cell receptor beta chains in this list originate from one sample, sequenced in a study of blood T cell repertoires in COVID-19. Clones were sequenced by immunoSEQ multiplex PCR, and TCRdb holds only the in-frame ones, with some missing. The sample records some 270,000 clones, roughly 89% being singletons. Sequencing input: peripheral blood. These receptors came from a man aged 50 or older with acute or convalescent COVID-19.

This clone was seen once. The chain recombines TRBV28 with TRBJ2-3; 7 nucleotides align to TRBD2. The germline gives CDR1 MDHEN, CDR2 SYDVKM. The V segment lost 8 bases and the J segment 3 bases; nucleotides outside the gene matches: 8. The CDR3 length is 14 residues. In nucleotides, the CDR3 is TGTGCCAGCCTTGGGAGGGGAGTGACAGATACGCAGTATTTT. This encodes CASLGRGVTDTQYF.

The chain couples TRBV6-4 to TRBJ1-6, with D uncertain. V was pared by 1 base and J by 6 bases, with 7 bases between. This CDR3 is 14 amino acids long. Germline V lookup: CDR1 MRHNA, CDR2 SNTAGT. CDR3: CASSDFEGNSPLHF. The CDR3 nucleotides read TGTGCCAGCAGTGACTTTGAGGGTAATTCACCCCTCCACTTT.

This chain joins TRBV30 and TRBJ2-2, with D unresolved. Trimming left V 2 bases short and J 4 bases short, with 14 bases between. Germline CDR1 GTSNPN, CDR2 SVGIG (reference sequence). The CDR3 contains 15 residues. The CDR3 is CAWSSSPSGTGELFF. The DNA of the CDR3 is TGTGCCTGGAGTTCCTCACCCTCGGGCACCGGGGAGCTGTTTTTT.

The chain couples TRBV11-2 to TRBJ2-5, with D maybe TRBD2 (6 bases). This CDR3 spans 12 amino acids. CDR1 is SGHAT, CDR2 FQNNGV, per germline. Trimming took 5 bases from V and 5 from J, leaving 9 bases between them. The CDR3 sequence: CASSLAGETQYF. CDR3 DNA: TGTGCCAGCAGCCTCGCGGGGGAGACCCAGTACTTC. Together with reference TRBV11-2 and TRBJ2-5, the CDR3 gives the full variable domain: EAGVAQSPRYKIIEKRQSVAFWCNPISGHATLYWYQQILGQGPKLLIQFQNNGVVDDSQLPKDRFSAERLKGVDSTLKIQPAKLEDSAVYLCASSLAGETQYFGPGTRLLVL.

The chain combines TRBV6-5 with TRBJ1-6, with a tentative D call TRBD1 (5 bases). The germline CDR1 and CDR2 sequences are MNHEY and SVGAGI. Trimming removed 0 bases from V and 8 bases from J, with 11 bases in between. The CDR3 totals 15 residues. CDR3 protein: CASSYSIRGDSPLHF. The CDR3 DNA reads as TGTGCCAGCAGTTACTCGATCCGGGGGGATTCACCCCTCCACTTT.

The chain employs TRBV2 and TRBJ2-7; D perhaps matches TRBD1 (7 bases). The CDR3 is 14 residues long. V was cut by 6 bases and J by 2 bases, with 14 bases left in between. The germline gives CDR1 SNHLY, CDR2 FYNNEI. DNA of the CDR3: TGTGCCAGCAGCGCGGGACAGCGAACCTACGAGCAGTACTTC. Residues: CASSAGQRTYEQYF.

V and J are TRBV18 and TRBJ2-7, with a weak D call TRBD1 (5 bases). The CDR3 sequence is 15 residues long. Trimming took 3 bases from V and 2 from J, leaving 14 bases between them. Germline assignment: CDR1 KGHSH and CDR2 LQKENI. The CDR3 region has the DNA TGTGCCAGCTCACCGTCCAGGGCAAATACCTACGAGCAGTACTTC. Translated: CASSPSRANTYEQYF.

This rearrangement joins TRBV5-6 to TRBJ2-5; 9 positions match TRBD1. Germline trimming cut 6 bases from V and 0 bases from J; bases unmatched to any gene: 3. Germline V gives CDR1 SGHDT, CDR2 YYEEEE. This CDR3 is built from 14 residues. The CDR3 coding sequence is TGTGCCAGCACGGGACAGGGAAACCAAGAGACCCAGTACTTC. Amino acids: CASTGQGNQETQYF. The variable domain in full, with the rest retrieved from reference TRBV5-6 and TRBJ2-5, is DAGVTQSPTHLIKTRGQQVTLRCSPKSGHDTVSWYQQALGQGPQFIFQYYEEEERQRGNFPDRFSGHQFPNYSSELNVNALLLGDSALYLCASTGQGNQETQYFGPGTRLLVL.